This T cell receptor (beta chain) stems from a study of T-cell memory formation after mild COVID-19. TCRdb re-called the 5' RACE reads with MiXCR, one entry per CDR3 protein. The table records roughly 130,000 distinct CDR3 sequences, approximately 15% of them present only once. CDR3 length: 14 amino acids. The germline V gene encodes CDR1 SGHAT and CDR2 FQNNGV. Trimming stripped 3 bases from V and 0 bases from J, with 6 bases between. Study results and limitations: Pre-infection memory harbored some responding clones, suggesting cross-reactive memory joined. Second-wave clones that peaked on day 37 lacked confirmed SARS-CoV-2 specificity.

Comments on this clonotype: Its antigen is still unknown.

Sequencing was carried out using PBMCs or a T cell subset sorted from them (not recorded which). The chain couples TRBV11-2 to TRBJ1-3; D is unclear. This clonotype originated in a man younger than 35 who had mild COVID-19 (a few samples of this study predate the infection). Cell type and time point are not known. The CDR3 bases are TGTGCCAGCAGCTTCAGGTCCTCTGGAAACACCATATATTTT. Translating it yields CASSFRSSGNTIYF.